The 28 T cell receptor beta chains in this list originate from one sample, sequenced in a study of T cell responses to AZD1222 COVID-19 vaccine. Sequencing was performed with immunoSEQ multiplex PCR; in TCRdb, only in-frame clones are kept and a portion is missing. This table has approximately 77,000 clones, 90% to 95% appearing once. The material sequenced was peripheral blood, taken on day 0 of MenACWY control vaccination. The source of these receptors is an adult in good health.

The gene calls are TRBV18 and TRBJ2-6; 12 nucleotides line up with TRBD2. Looked up from germline, CDR1 is KGHSH and CDR2 is LQKENI. The V and J ends lost 8 bases and 0 bases, in that order; junction bases with no gene match: 14. The CDR3 sequence is 20 residues long. The DNA of the CDR3 is TGTGCCAGCCCCCCGACTAGCGGGAGCGAACCCCACTCTGGGGCCAACGTCCTGACTTTC. It yields the protein CASPPTSGSEPHSGANVLTF. Full variable domain (rest looked up from reference TRBV18 and TRBJ2-6): NAGVMQNPRHLVRRRGQEARLRCSPMKGHSHVYWYRQLPEEGLKFMVYLQKENIIDESGMPKERFSAEFPKEGPSILRIQQVVRGDSAAYFCASPPTSGSEPHSGANVLTFGAGSRLTVL.

Concerning this clone: Additional DNA sequences in this sample encode the identical CDR3. The chain recombines TRBV28 with TRBJ2-1; 9 bases line up with TRBD1. There are 15 residues in the CDR3. The germline V gene encodes CDR1 MDHEN and CDR2 SYDVKM. Unmatched junction bases numbered 5, after V lost 1 base and J lost 7 bases. Written as DNA, the CDR3 is TGTGCCAGCAGTTTATCGGGACAGGGTCGTAATGAGCAGTTCTTC. Its protein product is CASSLSGQGRNEQFF.

The chain joins TRBV19 to TRBJ1-2, with TRBD1 matching over 8 bases. CDR1 is LNHDA, CDR2 SQIVND, per germline (reference sequence). J lost 4 bases, V lost 1 base, and 5 bases had no gene match. There are 15 residues in the CDR3. CDR3 region: CASSIGTGSGYGYTF. The CDR3 DNA reads as TGTGCCAGTAGTATAGGGACAGGGAGCGGCTATGGCTACACCTTC.

The chain employs TRBV9 and TRBJ2-1, with a tentative D call TRBD2 (5 bases). This CDR3 region has 15 residues. V lost 3 bases, J lost 0 bases, and 10 bases lay in between. Germline CDR1 SGDLS, CDR2 YYNGEE. This CDR3 is CASSAIGNSYNEQFF. The CDR3 DNA reads as TGTGCCAGCAGCGCCATCGGGAACTCCTACAATGAGCAGTTCTTC.

The CDR3 here is CSVDRENTGELFF. CDR3 nucleotides: TGCAGCGTTGATAGGGAGAACACCGGGGAGCTGTTTTTT. The rearrangement joins TRBV29-1 to TRBJ2-2; no clear D gene. The germline gives CDR1 SQVTM, CDR2 ANQGSEA. The CDR3 spans 13 residues. V lost 3 bases and J lost 1, with 6 bases in between.

The chain links TRBV28 to TRBJ2-5; no definite D call. CDR1 and CDR2 (germline): MDHEN, SYDVKM. Trimming stripped 10 bases from V and 4 bases from J, with 10 bases between. This CDR3 contains 11 residues. CDR3 region: CATTNGETQYF. The CDR3 region has the DNA TGTGCCACTACAAACGGAGAGACCCAGTACTTC.

The V and J genes are TRBV24-1 and TRBJ2-3; D possibly corresponds to TRBD2 (6 bases). V was trimmed by 3 bases and J by 3 bases, leaving 15 bases between them. Germline CDR1 and CDR2: KGHDR and SFDVKD. The CDR3 spans 16 residues. DNA for the CDR3: TGTGCCACCAGTGATCCGAGGGCCGGGAGTACAGATACGCAGTATTTT. Its translation: CATSDPRAGSTDTQYF.

The chain links TRBV11-1 to TRBJ2-3, with D possibly matching TRBD1 (5 bases). Germline V CDR1 and CDR2: SGHAT, FQDESV (reference sequence). With 8 bases removed from V and 0 bases from J, the gap between germline ends came to 18 bases. CDR3 length: 16 residues. The CDR3 sequence is CASQRVAGISTDTQYF. Written as DNA, the CDR3 is TGTGCCAGCCAACGGGTGGCAGGGATTAGCACAGATACGCAGTATTTT.

The chain recombines TRBV11-3 with TRBJ2-1; D perhaps matches TRBD1 (6 bases). The length of the CDR3 is 16 residues. Germline V CDR1 and CDR2: SGHNT, YENEEA. With 0 bases removed from V and 6 bases from J, the gap between germline ends came to 15 bases. CDR3 region: CASSLDRGSILNEQFF. The CDR3 nucleotides read TGTGCCAGCAGCTTAGATAGGGGGTCTATCCTCAATGAGCAGTTCTTC.

Here the CDR3 reads CASSFRGNYGYTF. The CDR3 region has the DNA TGTGCCAGCAGTTTCAGGGGTAACTATGGCTACACCTTC. This chain links TRBV28 with TRBJ1-2; weak D call: TRBD1 (6 bases). Germline CDR1 and CDR2: MDHEN and SYDVKM. The CDR3 contains 13 residues. Trimming cost V 3 bases and J 1 base, with 6 bases left between them.

In the case of this clone: At one boundary the junction diverges from the germline segment, which might be a read error. The V call is TRBV16, the J call TRBJ2-7; a weak D match, TRBD2 (7 bases). The CDR3 is made up of 15 amino acids. Germline V lookup: CDR1 KGHSY, CDR2 FQNENV. The CDR3 here is CASSHGRGVSNEQYF. Here the CDR3 DNA reads TGTGCCAGCAGCCATGGGAGGGGGGTCTCCAACGAGCAGTACTTC.

CDR3 DNA: TGTGCCAGCAGCGTAGGCGGACTCTCTGGAAACACCATATATTTT. This codes for CASSVGGLSGNTIYF. V gene TRBV9 combines with J gene TRBJ1-3; no reliable D call. Germline V gene lookup returns CDR1 SGDLS and CDR2 YYNGEE. The germline V and J ends were trimmed by 0 bases and 0 bases, with 7 bases remaining between them. CDR3 length equals 15 residues.

The chain links TRBV20-1 to TRBJ1-1; no reliable D call. Trimming removed 3 bases at V and 4 bases at J, with 3 bases between. CDR3 length: 10 residues. From germline, CDR1 is DFQATT and CDR2 SNEGSKA (reference sequence). CDR3 sequence (DNA): TGCAGTGCTAGGTTCACTGAAGCTTTCTTT. It codes for CSARFTEAFF.

The genes are TRBV6-5 and TRBJ2-7; D is perhaps TRBD2 (5 bases). There are 15 residues in the CDR3. The germline CDR1 and CDR2 sequences are MNHEY and SVGAGI. V was cut by 7 bases and J by 0 bases, with 16 bases left in between. CDR3 DNA sequence: TGTGCCAGCATCGAGGGAGCGGCGAGCTCCTACGAGCAGTACTTC. It translates to CASIEGAASSYEQYF.

The chain joins TRBV5-4 to TRBJ2-5; 10 bases fit TRBD2. Trimming removed 0 bases from V and 5 bases from J; junction bases left unmatched: 4. The CDR3 sequence is 15 residues long. CDR1 SGHNT and CDR2 YYREEE come from the germline V gene (reference sequence). The CDR3 reads CASSLALAGVETQYF. The CDR3 nucleotides are TGTGCCAGCAGCTTGGCCCTAGCGGGGGTGGAGACCCAGTACTTC.

The chain carries TRBV6-6 and TRBJ2-1; TRBD2 is a possible D gene (6 bases). This CDR3 region has 12 residues. The V end was cut by 2 bases, the J end by 11 bases, with 10 bases between. Germline V lookup: CDR1 MNHNY, CDR2 SVGAGI (reference sequence). The CDR3 region has the DNA TGTGCCAGCAGTTACGCGGGACTGCAGCAGTTCTTC. Translation: CASSYAGLQQFF.

V and J are TRBV18 and TRBJ1-3; 11 nucleotides align to TRBD1. The CDR3 length is 15 residues. CDR1 and CDR2 from the germline V gene are KGHSH and LQKENI. V lost 2 bases, J lost 4 bases, and 1 base stayed unmatched. The CDR3 region is CASSPGQGAGNTIYF. In DNA, the CDR3 is TGTGCCAGCTCACCAGGACAGGGGGCCGGAAACACCATATATTTT.

This sequence joins TRBV13 and TRBJ2-1; possible D gene TRBD1, 5 bases. The germline V gene encodes CDR1 PRHDT and CDR2 FYEKMQ (reference sequence). The CDR3 consists of 14 residues. The ends were cut back, 5 bases at V and 15 bases at J, with 23 bases in the middle. The CDR3: CASSLTDSYNPVFF. DNA of the CDR3: TGTGCCAGCAGCCTAACCGACAGTTACAATCCGGTGTTCTTC.

The chain is built from TRBV11-3 and TRBJ2-1, with 10 bases aligning to TRBD2. The CDR3 has 15 residues. The junction had 4 bases not matched to a gene; V was cut back by 1 base and J by 7 bases. In germline, CDR1 is SGHNT, CDR2 YENEEA. The CDR3, as DNA: TGTGCCAGCAGCTTAGCTAGCGGGGGCCCTAATGAGCAGTTCTTC. Protein product: CASSLASGGPNEQFF.

The CDR3 nucleotides read TGTGCCAGCAGACTAATGGACAGGGCGGGAATTTCACCCCTCCACTTT. This translates into CASRLMDRAGISPLHF. The rearrangement uses TRBV28 and TRBJ1-6; 8 nucleotides align to TRBD1. This CDR3 has 16 residues. V lost 6 bases and J lost 9; bases outside the gene matches: 13. The germline CDR1 and CDR2 sequences are MDHEN and SYDVKM.

This clone came up a few times. The rearrangement uses TRBV28 and TRBJ2-4; the D gene could be TRBD1 or TRBD2 (5 bases each). Trimming removed 7 bases at V and 6 bases at J, with 13 bases between. The CDR3 spans 13 residues. Germline assignment: CDR1 MDHEN and CDR2 SYDVKM. The CDR3 region has the DNA TGTGCCAGCATTCCGGGAAGGGGAAACATTCAGTACTTC. Encoded protein: CASIPGRGNIQYF.

This sequence joins TRBV2 and TRBJ2-1, with TRBD2 matching over 13 bases. Looked up from germline, CDR1 is SNHLY and CDR2 is FYNNEI. The CDR3 length is 16 residues. The junction had 3 bases not matched to a gene; V was cut back by 2 bases and J by 5 bases. CDR3 nucleotides: TGTGCCAGCAGTGAACAAGGACTAGCGGGAGACAATGAGCAGTTCTTC. This sequence encodes CASSEQGLAGDNEQFF.

The chain joins TRBV10-3 to TRBJ1-4; 8 nucleotides line up with TRBD1. From germline, CDR1 is ENHRY and CDR2 SYGVKD. The CDR3 extends over 13 amino acids. Losses at the gene ends were 10 bases for V and 6 bases for J; bases not matched to a gene: 7. CDR3 residues: CATLGQGDEKLFF. The CDR3 DNA is TGTGCCACCCTAGGACAGGGAGATGAAAAACTGTTTTTT.

V usage is TRBV11-2 and J usage is TRBJ1-1, with 7 bases fitting TRBD1. The CDR3 covers 14 residues. Trimming took 0 bases from V and 4 from J; bases not matched to a gene: 2. Germline CDR1 reads SGHAT; CDR2 reads FQNNGV. The CDR3 coding sequence is TGTGCCAGCAGCTTAGATCAGGGGGGCACTGAAGCTTTCTTT. Its translation: CASSLDQGGTEAFF. The complete variable domain, with remaining parts taken from reference TRBV11-2 and TRBJ1-1, reads EAGVAQSPRYKIIEKRQSVAFWCNPISGHATLYWYQQILGQGPKLLIQFQNNGVVDDSQLPKDRFSAERLKGVDSTLKIQPAKLEDSAVYLCASSLDQGGTEAFFGQGTRLTVV.

The chain combines TRBV11-1 with TRBJ2-2, with D perhaps TRBD1 (6 bases). Per germline, CDR1 SGHAT and CDR2 FQDESV (reference sequence). Trimming left V 3 bases short and J 4 bases short, with 12 bases between. CDR3 size: 15 residues. This CDR3 reads CASSLGAGVTGELFF. CDR3 in DNA: TGTGCCAGCAGCTTGGGGGCAGGGGTCACCGGGGAGCTGTTTTTT. The entire variable domain, with the rest obtained from reference TRBV11-1 and TRBJ2-2, is as follows: EAEVAQSPRYKITEKSQAVAFWCDPISGHATLYWYRQILGQGPELLVQFQDESVVDDSQLPKDRFSAERLKGVDSTLKIQPAELGDSAMYLCASSLGAGVTGELFFGEGSRLTVL.

The V call is TRBV27, the J call TRBJ1-4, with 7 nucleotides matching TRBD1. J was trimmed by 4 bases and V by 7 bases; bases with no gene match: 9. Germline V gene data show CDR1 as MNHEY and CDR2 as SMNVEV (reference sequence). The length of the CDR3 is 15 residues. CDR3 bases: TGTGCCAGCAAAACCAGGGGGGGTGTTAATGAAAAACTGTTTTTT. Residues: CASKTRGGVNEKLFF.

The CDR3 sequence: CASSRGVLRTEAFF. The CDR3 DNA reads TGTGCCAGTAGTAGGGGGGTGCTTCGTACTGAAGCTTTCTTT. V and J are TRBV19 and TRBJ1-1; D possibly corresponds to TRBD1 (5 bases). CDR1 and CDR2 from the germline V gene are LNHDA and SQIVND (reference sequence). The V end was cut by 4 bases, the J end by 5 bases, with 14 bases between. This CDR3 region has 14 residues.

With regard to this clone: The junction departs from the called germline gene at one end, perhaps through a read error. The CDR3 DNA reads as TGTGCCACCAGCGATTTAAAGACAGTCTCCTACAATGAGCAGTTCTTC. It codes for CATSDLKTVSYNEQFF. The rearrangement joins TRBV24-1 to TRBJ2-1; D possibly corresponds to TRBD1 (5 bases). This CDR3 has 16 residues. Germline V gene data show CDR1 as KGHDR and CDR2 as SFDVKD.